This T cell receptor (beta chain) came from a study of T cell repertoires in cytomegalovirus infection. Study as a whole: Public TCR beta signatures indicated both CMV infection and matching HLA type. Study-wide results and limits: There were carriers of CMV plus the relevant HLA, and cumulative public TCR beta family frequency identified them.

The CDR3 length is 11 residues. CDR1 is MGHDK, CDR2 SYGVNS, per germline. V lost 10 bases to trimming and J lost 8 bases, with 11 bases between them. Comments on this clonotype: The antigen is not known.

TCRdb itself ran the reads through MiXCR, one entry per CDR3 protein. The sample has roughly 630,000 distinct CDR3 sequences; 20% to 25% are singletons. This chain uses TRBV25-1 with TRBJ2-2; no definite D call. This TCR came from a human donor in good health (CMV status not recorded). Some clones in this sample may be carry-over from other donors' samples. The specimen sequenced was CD8+ T cells from PBMCs. The CDR3 is CAIKNNGELFF. The CDR3 DNA reads as TGTGCCATCAAAAATAATGGGGAGCTGTTTTTT.